This T cell receptor (beta chain) was documented in a study of blood T cells in healthy people across ages. For the second PCR, which ran for about 7 to 11 cycles, a sample-barcoded 5' primer and a J-beta primer mix were used. TCRdb re-analysed the 5' RACE reads in MiXCR, keeping a single row per CDR3 protein. This sample has 850,000 to 1,300,000 distinct CDR3 sequences, with more than 35% found just once. CDR1 and CDR2 (germline): KGHDR, SFDVKD. CDR3 length: 13 residues. V trimming: 6 bases; J trimming: 4 bases; junction bases outside the gene matches: 1. This clonotype was detected only a few times.

V and J are TRBV24-1 and TRBJ2-1, with 8 bases that match TRBD2. This sequence was found in an older woman in good health. Material: blood. CDR3 nucleotide sequence: TGTGCCACCAGTAGCGGGAGTTACAATGAGCAGTTCTTC. Translation gives CATSSGSYNEQFF.